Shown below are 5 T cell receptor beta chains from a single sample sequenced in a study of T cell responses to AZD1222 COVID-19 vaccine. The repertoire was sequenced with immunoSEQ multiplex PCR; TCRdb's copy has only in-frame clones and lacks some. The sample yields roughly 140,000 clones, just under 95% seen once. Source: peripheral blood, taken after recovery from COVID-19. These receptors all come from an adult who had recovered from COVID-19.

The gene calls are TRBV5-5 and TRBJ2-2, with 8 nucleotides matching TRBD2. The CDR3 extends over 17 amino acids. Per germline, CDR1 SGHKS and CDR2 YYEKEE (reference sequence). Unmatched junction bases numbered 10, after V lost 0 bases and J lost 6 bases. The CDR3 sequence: CASSLAGVREVAGELFF. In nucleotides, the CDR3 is TGTGCCAGCAGCTTGGCCGGGGTGCGGGAGGTGGCCGGGGAGCTGTTTTTT.

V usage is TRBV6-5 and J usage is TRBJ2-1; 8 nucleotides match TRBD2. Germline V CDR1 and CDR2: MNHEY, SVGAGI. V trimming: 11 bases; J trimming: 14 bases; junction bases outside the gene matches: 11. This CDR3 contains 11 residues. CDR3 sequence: CASRGAGAEFF. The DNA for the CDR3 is TGTGCCTCCAGGGGAGCGGGAGCTGAGTTCTTC.

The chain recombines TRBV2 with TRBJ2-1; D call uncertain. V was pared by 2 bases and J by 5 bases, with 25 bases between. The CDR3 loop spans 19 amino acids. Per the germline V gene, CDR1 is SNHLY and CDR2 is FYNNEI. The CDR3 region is CASSEPPPWALNAHNEQFF. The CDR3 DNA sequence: TGTGCCAGCAGTGAACCTCCCCCCTGGGCCCTTAACGCCCACAATGAGCAGTTCTTC.

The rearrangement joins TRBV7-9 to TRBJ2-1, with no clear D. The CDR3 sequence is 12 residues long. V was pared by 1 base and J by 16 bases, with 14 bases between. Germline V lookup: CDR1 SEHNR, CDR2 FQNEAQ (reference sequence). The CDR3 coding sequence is TGTGCCAGCAGCTTAGGCTCCCGAATACCCTTCTTC. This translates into CASSLGSRIPFF.

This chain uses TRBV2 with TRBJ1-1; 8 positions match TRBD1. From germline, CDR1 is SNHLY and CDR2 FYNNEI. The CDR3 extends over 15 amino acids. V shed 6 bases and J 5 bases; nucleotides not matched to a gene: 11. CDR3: CASRETGARGTEAFF. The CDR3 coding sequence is TGTGCCAGCAGGGAGACAGGGGCACGAGGAACTGAAGCTTTCTTT.